Shown below are 3 T cell receptor beta chains from a single sample sequenced in a study of radiation and T cells in renal cell carcinoma. Only in-frame clones appear in the TCRdb table, and some are missing; sequencing was by immunoSEQ multiplex PCR. The data contain 95,000 or so clones, around 88% of them singletons. Time point here: baseline pretreatment blood. The treatment: 15 Gy SBRT to primary tumor, nephrectomy 4 weeks later. The specimen was blood, collected from a patient whose treatment included radiotherapy and nephrectomy. The receptors derive from a man in his fifties or sixties with renal cell carcinoma.

The V and J genes are TRBV19 and TRBJ2-7; 8 bases agree with TRBD2. CDR3 length: 15 residues. Unmatched junction bases numbered 7, after V lost 4 bases and J lost 2 bases. CDR1 is LNHDA and CDR2 is SQIVND in the germline V gene (reference sequence). The CDR3 sequence: CASSTRLAHTYEQYF. CDR3 coding DNA: TGTGCCAGTAGTACGAGACTAGCGCACACCTACGAGCAGTACTTC.

The chain is built from TRBV5-5 and TRBJ2-5; the match to TRBD1 covers 7 bases. With V trimmed by 0 bases and J by 2 bases, 1 base remained unmatched. From germline, CDR1 is SGHKS and CDR2 YYEKEE (reference sequence). CDR3 length: 14 residues. The CDR3 region is CASSLGGQQETQYF. The CDR3 nucleotides read TGTGCCAGCAGCTTGGGGGGACAGCAAGAGACCCAGTACTTC.

This chain links TRBV27 with TRBJ1-2, with TRBD1 matching over 8 bases. The ends lost 3 bases at V and 8 bases at J; junction bases unmatched: 5. The CDR3 has 13 amino acids. Per germline, CDR1 MNHEY and CDR2 SMNVEV (reference sequence). CDR3 DNA: TGTGCCAGCAGTTTCCAGGGGGCGCGGGGCTACACCTTC. Its protein product is CASSFQGARGYTF.